The clone carrying this T cell receptor (beta chain) occurred many times. Its antigen is currently unknown. Indicated time point: patch test 2, 6 weeks after DPC sensitization. Treatment given: therapeutic diphenylcyclopropenone sensitization with weekly scalp DPC. Total RNA came from unfractionated whole blood. This sample was included in a study of human T cells and chemical hapten exposure. Study-level information: On the upper back, patch tests were applied with 0.01% DPC and read at 6 days. The study's findings and limits: High-frequency TCRs, those above 1 in 1000, stayed the same after DPC sensitization.

TCRdb re-called the RACE reads through MiXCR, storing one row per CDR3 protein. The sample lists about 140,000 distinct CDR3 sequences; 12% were seen once. J gave up 5 bases and V 8 bases, and 11 bases lay outside the gene matches. The CDR3 is 16 amino acids. Germline V gene sequence: CDR1 MDHEN, CDR2 SYDVKM. J is TRBJ1-6 and V is TRBV28; 8 nucleotides agree with TRBD1. The clonotype originates from a woman in her forties or fifties with alopecia areata. Some clones in this sample may be carry-over from other donors' samples. The source material was whole blood, sampled in connection with sensitization to the hapten diphenylcyclopropenone (DPC). The CDR3 reads CASRPSGGEDNSPLHF. CDR3 DNA sequence: TGTGCCAGCCGCCCCTCAGGGGGCGAAGATAATTCACCCCTCCACTTT.